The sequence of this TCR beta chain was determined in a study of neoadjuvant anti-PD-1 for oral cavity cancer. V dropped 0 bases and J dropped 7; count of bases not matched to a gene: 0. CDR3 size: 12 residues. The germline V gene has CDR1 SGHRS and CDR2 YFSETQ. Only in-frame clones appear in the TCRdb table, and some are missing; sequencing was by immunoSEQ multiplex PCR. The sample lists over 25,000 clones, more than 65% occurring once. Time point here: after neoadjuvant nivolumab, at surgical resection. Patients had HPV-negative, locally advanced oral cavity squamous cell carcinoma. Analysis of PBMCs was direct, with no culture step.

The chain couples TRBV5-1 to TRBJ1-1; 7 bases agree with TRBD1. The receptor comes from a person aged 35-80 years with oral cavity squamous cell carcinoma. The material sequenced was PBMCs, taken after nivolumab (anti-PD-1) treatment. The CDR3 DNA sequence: TGCGCCAGCAGCTTGGGGACAGGTGAAGCTTTCTTT. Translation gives CASSLGTGEAFF.